This is a list of T cell receptor beta chains from one sample in a study of follicular helper T cells after annual influenza vaccination. Repertoires were generated with immunoSEQ multiplex PCR, while TCRdb's copy carries only in-frame clones and drops some. Of under 9,500 clones listed, over 80% are singletons. The sample here was CXCR5+ CD38- circulating T follicular helper cells from blood, taken 7 days after influenza vaccination. The receptor source for this set is an adult who received the influenza vaccine. Both conserved end residues are part of each CDR3. Each record gives: V gene, J gene, clone size, D gene, CDR3 DNA, CDR3 protein. The D gene is left open where the match is weak. Some rows mark clone size as missing; the rest say once, few, many or name a class of expanded clone.

>TRBV15|TRBJ2-3|NA|NA
TGTGCCACCCAGAGGGGCACGACGGGCGGCACAGATACGCAGTATTTT
CATQRGTTGGTDTQYF
>TRBV7-6|TRBJ2-7|NA|TRBD1
TGTGCCAGCAGCCTGTCGACAGGGTCCTACGAGCAGTACTTC
CASSLSTGSYEQYF
>TRBV4-2|TRBJ1-2|NA|NA
TGTGCCAGCAGCCAAGCGGGAGATATCTATGGCTACACCTTC
CASSQAGDIYGYTF
>TRBV7-8|TRBJ1-4|NA|NA
TGTGCCAGCAGCGCGGCTGACCGGGAAAAACTGTTTTTT
CASSAADREKLFF
>TRBV5-5|TRBJ2-5|NA|NA
TGTGCCAGCAGCTTGTCAGCTTCGGAGACCCAGTACTTC
CASSLSASETQYF
>TRBV6-5|TRBJ2-1|NA|NA
TGTGCCAGCAGTTACTCGACGGGACAATACAATGAGCAGTTCTTC
CASSYSTGQYNEQFF
>TRBV11-2|TRBJ2-7|once|TRBD1
TGTGCCAGCAGCGGACAGGGTAGCGAGCAGTACTTC
CASSGQGSEQYF
>TRBV19|TRBJ1-5|NA|NA
TGTGCCAGTAGTGGGAACAGGCGAGTAGGCAATCAGCCCCAGCATTTT
CASSGNRRVGNQPQHF
>TRBV5-1|TRBJ2-7|NA|TRBD2
TGCGCCAGCAGCCAATCAGCGGGGGGGCCTTTCGAGCAGTACTTC
CASSQSAGGPFEQYF
>TRBV4-2|TRBJ1-2|NA|TRBD1
TGTGCCAGCAGCCAAGGAGGGCAGGGGGACTATGGCTACACCTTC
CASSQGGQGDYGYTF
>TRBV7-8|TRBJ2-7|NA|NA
TGTGCCAGCAGCCCGTCCCCCCGGGACTCCTACGAGCAGTACTTC
CASSPSPRDSYEQYF
>TRBV2|TRBJ2-1|NA|TRBD1
TGTGCCAGCAGTGTAAACAGGGGGGTTGACAATGAGCAGTTCTTC
CASSVNRGVDNEQFF
>TRBV7-2|TRBJ1-5|few|NA
TGTGCCAGCAGCGTGGACAGAAATCAGCCCCAGCATTTT
CASSVDRNQPQHF
>TRBV5-5|TRBJ1-5|NA|NA
TGTGCCAGCAGCGAGACCCCGGGCAATCAGCCCCAGCATTTT
CASSETPGNQPQHF
>TRBV6-5|TRBJ1-2|once|TRBD1
TGTGCCAGCAGTTACTCCACAGGGGTGGACGGCTACACCTTC
CASSYSTGVDGYTF
>TRBV21-1|TRBJ2-5|NA|NA
TGTGCCAGCAGCAGGGAGCGGCTAGCGGGACTGGAGACCCAGTACTTC
CASSRERLAGLETQYF
>TRBV7-9|TRBJ1-1|NA|TRBD1
TGTGCCAGCAGCTTAGACGGGACAGGGAACACTGAAGCTTTCTTT
CASSLDGTGNTEAFF
>TRBV7-9|TRBJ2-5|NA|NA
TGTGCCAGCAGCCTCGCCATGAGGGGGGGCGGAGAGACCCAGTACTTC
CASSLAMRGGGETQYF
>TRBV18|TRBJ2-2|NA|TRBD2
TGTGCCAGCTCACCACAGGGGACTAGCAGCCGCACCGGGGAGCTGTTTTTT
CASSPQGTSSRTGELFF
>TRBV6-5|TRBJ2-7|NA|TRBD2
TGTGCCAGCAGTTACTCCGTCGGGGGGGAGCAGTACTTC
CASSYSVGGEQYF
>TRBV2|TRBJ1-4|few|TRBD1
TGTGCCAGCACTGGGACAGGGTATGAAAAACTGTTTTTT
CASTGTGYEKLFF
>TRBV2|TRBJ2-5|NA|TRBD2
TGTGCCAGCACTCGCGGCCTAGCGGGGAAAGAGACCCAGTACTTC
CASTRGLAGKETQYF
>TRBV7-2|TRBJ1-5|NA|NA
TGTGCCAGCAGTAACAGCGGCAATCAGCCCCAGCATTTT
CASSNSGNQPQHF
>TRBV4-2|TRBJ2-7|few|TRBD1
TGTGCCAGCAGCCAAGGCACAGGGGATTCCTACGAGCAGTACTTC
CASSQGTGDSYEQYF
>TRBV4-2|TRBJ2-7|NA|TRBD2
TGTGCCAGCAGCCAATTAGCGGGGGGTGGGTACGAGCAGTACTTC
CASSQLAGGGYEQYF
>TRBV7-9|TRBJ2-2|NA|TRBD1
TGTGCCAGCAGCTCCGGACAGGGGAACACCGGGGAGCTGTTTTTT
CASSSGQGNTGELFF
>TRBV5-1|TRBJ2-3|NA|NA
TGCGCCAGCAGCTTCGGTAGCGGTAGCACAGATACGCAGTATTTT
CASSFGSGSTDTQYF
>TRBV11-2|TRBJ1-2|NA|NA
TGTGCCGGCAGCTCCGAGGACAGTGCGGGTTGCGGCTACACCTTC
CAGSSEDSAGCGYTF
>TRBV18|TRBJ1-1|NA|NA
TGTGCCAGCTCACCGTTTACGGACGGACCCATGAACACTGAAGCTTTCTTT
CASSPFTDGPMNTEAFF
>TRBV27|TRBJ1-1|NA|TRBD1
TGTGCCAGCAGTTCCCCCCGGGACAGCCCCCGGGCTTTCTTT
CASSSPRDSPRAFF
>TRBV19|TRBJ2-5|once|NA
TGTGCCAGTAGTCCGCGGTACCAAGAGACCCAGTACTTC
CASSPRYQETQYF
>TRBV10-1|TRBJ2-7|few|TRBD2
TGCGCCAGCAGTGAAGGGACTAGCGGTTACGAGCAGTACTTC
CASSEGTSGYEQYF
>TRBV5-5|TRBJ1-5|NA|NA
TGTGCCAGCAGCGAGGTCCCTAGCAATCAGCCCCAGCATTTT
CASSEVPSNQPQHF
>TRBV4-2|TRBJ1-1|NA|TRBD1
TGTGCCAGCAGCCAAGTCGGGACAGAGGGTACTGAAGCTTTCTTT
CASSQVGTEGTEAFF
>TRBV5-4|TRBJ2-5|NA|TRBD1
TGTGCCAGCAGCCCGGGGTCCATAAAGACAGGGAGAGAGACCCAGTACTTC
CASSPGSIKTGRETQYF
>TRBV18|TRBJ1-4|NA|TRBD1
TGTGCCAGCTCACAGACAGGGGAAAATGAAAAACTGTTTTTT
CASSQTGENEKLFF
>TRBV7-9|TRBJ1-4|NA|NA
TGTGCCAGCAGCTCCAGGGTGAACTATAATGAAAAACTGTTTTTT
CASSSRVNYNEKLFF
>TRBV28|TRBJ1-1|NA|NA
TGTGCCAGCAGTTCTGGGGGAGGGAACACTGAAGCTTTCTTT
CASSSGGGNTEAFF
>TRBV11-2|TRBJ2-7|NA|TRBD2
TGTGCCAGCAGCAGGACACTAGCGGGAGGATACGAGCAGTACTTC
CASSRTLAGGYEQYF
>TRBV9|TRBJ2-7|NA|TRBD2
TGTGCCAGCAGCGTAGGCTCCAGCGGGGGAATCTACGAGCAGTACTTC
CASSVGSSGGIYEQYF
>TRBV6-1|TRBJ1-2|once|TRBD1
TGTGCCAGCAGTTTGGGACAGGACTATGGCTACACCTTC
CASSLGQDYGYTF
>TRBV7-9|TRBJ2-2|once|NA
TGTGCCAGCAGCTCTCAGGGGGGGCTGAGCACCGGGGAGCTGTTTTTT
CASSSQGGLSTGELFF